The source of this T cell receptor (beta chain) is a study of T-cell reconstitution after alpha-beta-depleted transplantation in children. Researchers prepared the TCRbeta library using unique molecular identifiers, the study reports. TCRdb passed the PCR reads through MiXCR, listing each CDR3 protein once. The table lists about a million distinct CDR3 sequences, about 29% of them singletons. The length of the CDR3 is 15 residues. J gave up 4 bases and V 3 bases, and 6 bases lay outside the gene matches. In germline, CDR1 is SGDLS, CDR2 YYNGEE. The TCR sequence derives from a boy younger than two who had a stem cell transplant for SCID, so the T cells may come from the graft donor. The genes are TRBV9 and TRBJ1-4; the match to TRBD1 covers 7 bases. The specimen was PBMCs, mostly from graft donor cells, collected 360 days after TCRalphabeta/CD19-depleted stem cell transplant. This chain's CDR3 is CASSEFQGVNEKLFF. The CDR3 DNA reads TGTGCCAGCAGCGAGTTCCAGGGGGTTAATGAAAAACTGTTTTTT.